This T cell receptor (beta chain) was recovered during a study of blood T cell repertoires in COVID-19. Generated by immunoSEQ multiplex PCR, the TCRdb table keeps only in-frame clones and is missing some. In the table there are under 300,000 clones, roughly 93% of which are singletons. In germline, CDR1 is KGHSH, CDR2 LQKENI. The V segment lost 1 base and the J segment 4 bases; nucleotides outside the gene matches: 8. The CDR3 has 17 amino acids. Sequencing was performed on PBMCs or T cells enriched from blood (not recorded which). The chain carries TRBV18 and TRBJ2-2, with TRBD2 matching over 8 bases. This TCR came from a woman in her thirties or forties with acute COVID-19. The CDR3 coding sequence is TGTGCCAGCTCACCACAAAAAGCGGGAGTGGGCACCGGGGAGCTGTTTTTT. This codes for CASSPQKAGVGTGELFF.